Listed below are T cell receptor beta chains from one sample, sequenced in a study of regulatory T cells in long-lasting Graves disease. TCRdb reprocessed the multiplex PCR reads with MiXCR, giving one entry per CDR3 protein. The table includes approximately 400,000 distinct CDR3 sequences, around 21% detected once. The source was peripheral blood mononuclear cells (PBMCs), collected when the disease was refractory, from a patient treated with antithyroid drugs. The receptors come from a female donor with Graves disease. CDR3s include the opening cysteine and the closing phenylalanine or tryptophan. The order of the fields is CDR3 DNA, CDR3 protein, J gene, D gene, V gene, clone size. The D gene is left open where the match is weak. Clone size is not always given. Where it is, it says once, few, many or a class for expanded clones.

TGTGCCAGCAGTTTATCTCTTGGCACGAACACTGAAGCTTTCTTT	CASSLSLGTNTEAFF	TRBJ1-1	.	TRBV27	few
TGTGCCAGCAGTCCACTTAGCGGGAGGGCCACCGGGGAGCTGTTTTTT	CASSPLSGRATGELFF	TRBJ2-2	TRBD2	TRBV6-1	.
TGTGCCAGCTCACCGACGGGACAGGGAGGCACCGGGGAGCTGTTTTTT	CASSPTGQGGTGELFF	TRBJ2-2	TRBD1	TRBV18	.
TGTGCCAGTAGTTCTAATAAGGGACAGGGCACTCAGCCCCAGCATTTT	CASSSNKGQGTQPQHF	TRBJ1-5	TRBD1	TRBV19	.
TGCAGTGCTAATACCCCACTACGGGGAAGCTCCTACGAGCAGTACTTC	CSANTPLRGSSYEQYF	TRBJ2-7	.	TRBV20-1	.
TGCAGTGCTCCACGGACAGGGGGGGCCTACGAGCAGTACTTC	CSAPRTGGAYEQYF	TRBJ2-7	TRBD1	TRBV20-1	many
TGTGCCAGCAGTGAAGCGCTCCACATCGGCTACACCTTC	CASSEALHIGYTF	TRBJ1-2	.	TRBV2	once
TGTGCCAGCAGTCACCCCAAGGGCAGCGGCTCATATGGCTACACCTTC	CASSHPKGSGSYGYTF	TRBJ1-2	.	TRBV28	many
TGTGCCTACGAGGGGTTTGCGCCCTACGAGCAGTACTTC	CAYEGFAPYEQYF	TRBJ2-7	.	TRBV30	many
TGTGCCACCAGCAGAGACCCTTGGACTAGCGGGAGGTACAATGAGCAGTTCTTC	CATSRDPWTSGRYNEQFF	TRBJ2-1	TRBD2	TRBV15	.
TGCGCCAGCACCAAGCCCTGGGAGGCTCAAGAGACCCAGTACTTC	CASTKPWEAQETQYF	TRBJ2-5	.	TRBV10-1	.
TGTGCCAGCAGGTCAGGGGTTTCAGCCTTTTATGGCTACATCTTC	CASRSGVSAFYGYIF	TRBJ1-2	.	TRBV12-3/TRBV12-4	once
TGTGCCTGGACCAGGGACCCGATCTGGCTCACTGAAGCTTTCTTT	CAWTRDPIWLTEAFF	TRBJ1-1	.	TRBV30	few
TGTGCCAGCAGTTCCCTCGAGGGGGCGGAGGAAAAACTGTTTTTT	CASSSLEGAEEKLFF	TRBJ1-4	TRBD1	TRBV27	many
TGTGCCAGTAGACCAGGGGGTGATACGGGTGAGCAGTACTTC	CASRPGGDTGEQYF	TRBJ2-7	TRBD1	TRBV19	.
TGCAGTGCCACAGGGGCCAGGGAAGAGACCCAGTACTTC	CSATGAREETQYF	TRBJ2-5	TRBD1	TRBV20-1	few
TGTGCCAGCAGTATAAGTCCGGAAGAGACCCAGTACTTC	CASSISPEETQYF	TRBJ2-5	.	TRBV12-3/TRBV12-4	many
TGTGCCAGCAGTTTACGGGACAGATATGGCTACACCTTC	CASSLRDRYGYTF	TRBJ1-2	TRBD1	TRBV28	.
TGTGCCAGCAGTATCGGGTACAGTGAGCAGTTCTTC	CASSIGYSEQFF	TRBJ2-1	.	TRBV25-1	.
TGTGCCAGCAGTTTCGAAGGAGGGACCTACGAGCAGTACTTC	CASSFEGGTYEQYF	TRBJ2-7	.	TRBV27	few
TGTGCCAGCAGCCAATCACTAGACTCAAGGGAGCAGTACTTC	CASSQSLDSREQYF	TRBJ2-7	.	TRBV14	.
TGTGCCAGCAGCCCCCGGGGGACATTGAACACTGAAGCTTTCTTT	CASSPRGTLNTEAFF	TRBJ1-1	.	TRBV7-2	few
TGTGCCAGCAGCCTAAGACTAGCCTACACAGATACGCAGTATTTT	CASSLRLAYTDTQYF	TRBJ2-3	TRBD2	TRBV11-2	.
TGTGCCAGCAGTGAAGCGGGAGATCAAGAGACCCAGTACTTC	CASSEAGDQETQYF	TRBJ2-5	TRBD2	TRBV28	.